Each of the 6 T cell receptor beta chains below was sequenced from the same sample in a study of blood T cell repertoires in COVID-19. The method was immunoSEQ multiplex PCR; TCRdb's version includes in-frame clones alone and lacks a portion of them. The sample lists around 240,000 clones, 86% occurring once. The specimen sequenced was peripheral blood. These receptors all stem from a woman in her 30s who had recovered from COVID-19.

The CDR3 DNA is TGTGCCAGTAGTATAACAGGGGTGAACACTGAAGCTTTCTTT. It yields the protein CASSITGVNTEAFF. The chain joins TRBV19 to TRBJ1-1; 7 bases are shared with TRBD1. The germline V gene encodes CDR1 LNHDA and CDR2 SQIVND (reference sequence). The CDR3 loop spans 14 amino acids. Trimming cost V 2 bases and J 0 bases; bases outside gene matches: 0.

This clone is a singleton in its sample. Other DNA sequences in this sample translate to the same CDR3. The chain links TRBV18 to TRBJ2-5, with a tentative D call TRBD2 (6 bases). Germline-derived CDR1 and CDR2 are KGHSH and LQKENI. CDR3 length: 13 amino acids. Between the trimmed V and J ends, which lost 3 bases and 3 bases, there was a span of 8 bases. CDR3 region: CASSPPSEETQYF. In DNA, the CDR3 is TGTGCCAGCTCACCGCCTAGCGAAGAGACCCAGTACTTC.

The genes are TRBV2 and TRBJ2-3; 16 bases align to TRBD2. The CDR3 contains 17 residues. Losses at the gene ends were 6 bases for V and 3 bases for J; bases not matched to a gene: 6. Germline V CDR1 and CDR2: SNHLY, FYNNEI. The CDR3 loop reads CASRPGLAGGHTDTQYF. CDR3 sequence (DNA): TGTGCCAGCAGGCCGGGACTAGCGGGGGGGCATACAGATACGCAGTATTTT.

The CDR3 loop reads CASSAGTASYNEQFF. The CDR3 region has the DNA TGCGCCAGCAGCGCGGGGACAGCTTCCTACAATGAGCAGTTCTTC. The chain employs TRBV5-1 and TRBJ2-1, with D maybe TRBD1 (7 bases). Trimming took off 4 bases at V and 1 base at J, with 12 bases between the two ends. The germline gives CDR1 SGHRS, CDR2 YFSETQ. This CDR3 is 15 amino acids long.

The chain joins TRBV7-9 to TRBJ2-5; D unresolved. V lost 4 bases and J 2 bases, leaving 2 bases between the germline ends. Per germline, CDR1 SEHNR and CDR2 FQNEAQ (reference sequence). The CDR3 covers 11 residues. In nucleotides, the CDR3 is TGTGCCAGCAGCTCACAAGAGACCCAGTACTTC. It is translated as CASSSQETQYF.

As concerns this clone: Other DNA sequences in the same sample also yield this CDR3. The rearrangement uses TRBV9 and TRBJ1-3, with a weak D call TRBD1 (5 bases). The CDR3 has 15 residues. Germline V gene lookup returns CDR1 SGDLS and CDR2 YYNGEE. V lost 0 bases, J lost 2 bases, and 9 bases lay in between. CDR3 region: CASSVETGAGNTIYF. The CDR3 DNA follows: TGTGCCAGCAGCGTAGAAACAGGCGCTGGAAACACCATATATTTT.